The entry below describes one TCR beta chain. Antigen: not known. The CDR3 runs to 13 residues. Germline CDR1 is ENHRY and CDR2 is SYGVKD. With 6 bases removed from V and 7 bases from J, the gap between germline ends came to 16 bases. These data are taken from a study of CD8+CD57+ T cells in acquired aplastic anemia. Study in general: An average of about 3.2 ug of DNA was obtained from sorted CD4+ and CD8+ cells. Study-wide findings and caveats: About 30 CD8+ CDR3 sequences occurred in both the patients and the controls.

Genomic DNA served as template for TCR beta VDJ and CDR3 profiling. TCRdb recomputed calls from the reads with MiXCR, one row per CDR3 protein. This sample has under 200,000 distinct CDR3 sequences, with roughly 50% found just once. By flow cytometry, patients selected for sequencing had shown an expansion of CD8+CD57+ cells. In all patients, the disease was severe acquired aplastic anemia. By the time of blood sampling, patients had still received no therapy. The source is a human donor with aplastic anemia. J is TRBJ2-7 and V is TRBV10-3, with D possibly called TRBD1 or TRBD2 (6 bases each). Sequences were obtained from sorted CD4+, CD8+, or CD8+CD57+ T cells (not recorded which) from PBMCs. Written as DNA, the CDR3 is TGTGCCATCAGGCCGGGACTTCAGGGGGAGCAGTACTTC. Its translation is CAIRPGLQGEQYF.